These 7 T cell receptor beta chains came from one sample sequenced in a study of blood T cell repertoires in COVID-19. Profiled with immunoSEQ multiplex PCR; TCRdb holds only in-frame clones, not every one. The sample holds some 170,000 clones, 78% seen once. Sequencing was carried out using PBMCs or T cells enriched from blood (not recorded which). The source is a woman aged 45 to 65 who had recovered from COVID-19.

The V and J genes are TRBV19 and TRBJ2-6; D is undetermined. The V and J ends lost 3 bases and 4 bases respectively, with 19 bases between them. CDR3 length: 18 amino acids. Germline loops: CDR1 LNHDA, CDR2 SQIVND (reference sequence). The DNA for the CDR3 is TGTGCCAGTAGTATTTTCCCAGGTAGGAAATCAGGGGCCAACGTCCTGACTTTC. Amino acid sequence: CASSIFPGRKSGANVLTF.

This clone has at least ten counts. CDR3 residues: CSASRGIGNQPQHF. CDR3 in DNA: TGCAGTGCTAGTCGGGGGATTGGCAATCAGCCCCAGCATTTT. The rearrangement uses TRBV20-1 and TRBJ1-5; D possibly corresponds to TRBD1 (5 bases). V lost 3 bases to trimming and J lost 2 bases, with 11 bases between them. The germline V gene has CDR1 DFQATT and CDR2 SNEGSKA (reference sequence). This CDR3 has 14 amino acids.

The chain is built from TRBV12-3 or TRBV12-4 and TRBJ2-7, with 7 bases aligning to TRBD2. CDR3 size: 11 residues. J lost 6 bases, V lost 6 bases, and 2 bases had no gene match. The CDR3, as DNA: TGTGCCAGCAGCTGGGGGGGCGAGCAGTACTTC. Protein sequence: CASSWGGEQYF.

The chain's CDR3 is CASSVEEGVGFGYTF. CDR3 in DNA: TGTGCCAGCAGCGTAGAGGAAGGGGTAGGGTTTGGCTACACCTTC. This chain connects TRBV9 to TRBJ1-2, with D possibly being TRBD1 (5 bases). Germline V gene data show CDR1 as SGDLS and CDR2 as YYNGEE. V lost 0 bases, J lost 7 bases, and 16 bases lay in between. The CDR3 totals 15 residues.

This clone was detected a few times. CDR3 sequence: CASRLEGSDTQYF. DNA of the CDR3: TGTGCCAGCAGGCTAGAGGGCTCAGATACGCAGTATTTT. The rearrangement joins TRBV5-8 to TRBJ2-3; D perhaps matches TRBD2 (5 bases). The CDR3 contains 13 residues. Germline-derived CDR1 and CDR2 are SGHTS and YDEGEE. The V end was cut by 5 bases, the J end by 4 bases, with 11 bases between.

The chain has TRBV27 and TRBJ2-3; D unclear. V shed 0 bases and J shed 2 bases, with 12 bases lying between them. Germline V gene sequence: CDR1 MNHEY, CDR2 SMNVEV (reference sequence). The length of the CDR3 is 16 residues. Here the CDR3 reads CASSLSIAQITDTQYF. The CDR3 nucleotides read TGTGCCAGCAGTTTATCGATAGCTCAGATCACAGATACGCAGTATTTT.

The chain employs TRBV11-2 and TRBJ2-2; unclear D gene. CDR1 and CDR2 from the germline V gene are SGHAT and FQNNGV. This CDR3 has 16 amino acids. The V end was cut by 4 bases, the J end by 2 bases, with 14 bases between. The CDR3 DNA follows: TGTGCCAGCAGCTCTTATACGACACATAACACCGGGGAGCTGTTTTTT. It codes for CASSSYTTHNTGELFF. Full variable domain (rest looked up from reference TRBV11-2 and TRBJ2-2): EAGVAQSPRYKIIEKRQSVAFWCNPISGHATLYWYQQILGQGPKLLIQFQNNGVVDDSQLPKDRFSAERLKGVDSTLKIQPAKLEDSAVYLCASSSYTTHNTGELFFGEGSRLTVL.